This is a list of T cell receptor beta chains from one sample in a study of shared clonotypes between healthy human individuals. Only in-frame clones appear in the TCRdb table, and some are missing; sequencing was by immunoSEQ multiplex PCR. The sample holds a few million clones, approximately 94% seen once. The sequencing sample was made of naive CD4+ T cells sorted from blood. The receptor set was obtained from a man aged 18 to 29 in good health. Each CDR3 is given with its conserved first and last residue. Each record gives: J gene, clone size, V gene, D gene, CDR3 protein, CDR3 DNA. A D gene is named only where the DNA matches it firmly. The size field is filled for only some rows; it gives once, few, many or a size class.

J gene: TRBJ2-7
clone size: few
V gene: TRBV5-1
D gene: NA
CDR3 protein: CASSLEQGSYEQYF
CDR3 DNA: TGCGCCAGCAGCTTGGAACAGGGCTCCTACGAGCAGTACTTC

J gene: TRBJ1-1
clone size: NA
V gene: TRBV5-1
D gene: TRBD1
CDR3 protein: CASSPDRGFMGNTEAFF
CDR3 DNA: TGCGCCAGCAGCCCCGACAGGGGATTTATGGGAAACACTGAAGCTTTCTTT

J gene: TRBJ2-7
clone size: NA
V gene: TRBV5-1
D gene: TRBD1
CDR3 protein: CASSPGQTYEQYF
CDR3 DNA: TGCGCCAGCAGCCCGGGACAGACCTACGAGCAGTACTTC

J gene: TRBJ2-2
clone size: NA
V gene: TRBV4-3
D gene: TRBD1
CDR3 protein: CASSQGEGTGGTGELFF
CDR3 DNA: TGCGCCAGCAGCCAAGGGGAGGGGACAGGGGGCACCGGGGAGCTGTTTTTT

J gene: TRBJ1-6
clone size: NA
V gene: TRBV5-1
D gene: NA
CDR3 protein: CASSQGYNSPLHF
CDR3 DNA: TGCGCCAGCTCCCAGGGGTATAATTCACCCCTCCACTTT

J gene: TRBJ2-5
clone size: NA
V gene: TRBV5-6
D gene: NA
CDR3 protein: CASSAYLGAQETQYF
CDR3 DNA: TGTGCCAGCAGCGCCTACCTGGGGGCCCAAGAGACCCAGTACTTC

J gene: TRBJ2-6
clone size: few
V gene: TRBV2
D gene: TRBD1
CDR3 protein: CASSEQGPGANVLTF
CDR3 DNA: TGTGCCAGCAGCGAACAGGGGCCAGGGGCCAACGTCCTGACTTTC

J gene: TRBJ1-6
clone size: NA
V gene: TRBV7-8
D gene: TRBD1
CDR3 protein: CASSLGGGGISPLHF
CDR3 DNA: TGTGCCAGCAGCTTAGGCGGAGGGGGCATTTCACCCCTCCACTTT

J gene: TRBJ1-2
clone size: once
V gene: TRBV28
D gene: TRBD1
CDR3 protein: CASSRTYRGSGYTF
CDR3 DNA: TGTGCCAGCAGCCGGACGTACAGGGGCTCTGGCTACACCTTC

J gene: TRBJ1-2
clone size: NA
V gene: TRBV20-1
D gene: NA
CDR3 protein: CSARTATGYTF
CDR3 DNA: TGCAGTGCTAGGACAGCTACCGGCTACACCTTC

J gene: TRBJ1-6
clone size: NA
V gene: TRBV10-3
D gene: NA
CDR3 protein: CAISPRAEGWNSPLHF
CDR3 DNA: TGTGCCATCAGCCCCCGGGCCGAGGGCTGGAATTCACCCCTCCACTTT

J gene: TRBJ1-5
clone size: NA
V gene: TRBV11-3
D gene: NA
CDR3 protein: CASSLLRPGTNSNQPQHF
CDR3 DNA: TGTGCCAGCAGCCTCCTCCGGCCCGGGACAAATAGCAATCAGCCCCAGCATTTT

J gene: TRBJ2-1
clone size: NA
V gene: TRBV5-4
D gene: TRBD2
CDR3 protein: CASSETSGGLNEQFF
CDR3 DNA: TGTGCCAGCAGCGAGACTAGCGGGGGACTCAATGAGCAGTTCTTC

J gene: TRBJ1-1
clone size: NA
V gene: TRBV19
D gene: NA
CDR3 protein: CASSALPAAVFF
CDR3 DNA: TGTGCCAGTAGTGCCCTTCCTGCCGCAGTTTTCTTT

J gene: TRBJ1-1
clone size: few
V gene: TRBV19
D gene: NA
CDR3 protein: CATSERSNTEAFF
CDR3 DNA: TGTGCCACTAGTGAGAGGTCGAACACTGAAGCTTTCTTT